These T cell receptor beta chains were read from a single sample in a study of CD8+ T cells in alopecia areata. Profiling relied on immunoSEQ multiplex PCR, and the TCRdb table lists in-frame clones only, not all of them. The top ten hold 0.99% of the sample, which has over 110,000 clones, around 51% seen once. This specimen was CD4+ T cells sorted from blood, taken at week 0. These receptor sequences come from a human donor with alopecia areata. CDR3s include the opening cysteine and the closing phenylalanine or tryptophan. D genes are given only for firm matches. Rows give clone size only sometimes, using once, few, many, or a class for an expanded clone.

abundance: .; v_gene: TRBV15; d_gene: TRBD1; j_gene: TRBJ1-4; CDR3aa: CATSREDGTGLGKLFF; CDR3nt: TGTGCCACCAGCAGAGAAGACGGGACAGGGTTAGGGAAACTGTTTTTT
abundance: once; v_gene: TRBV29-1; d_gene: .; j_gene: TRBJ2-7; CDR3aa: CSVSGLRESEQYF; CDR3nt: TGCAGCGTAAGTGGTCTCAGGGAAAGCGAGCAGTACTTC
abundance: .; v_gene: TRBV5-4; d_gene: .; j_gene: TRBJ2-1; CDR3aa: CASRKDSKEQFF; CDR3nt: TGTGCCAGCAGAAAGGACAGCAAAGAGCAGTTCTTC
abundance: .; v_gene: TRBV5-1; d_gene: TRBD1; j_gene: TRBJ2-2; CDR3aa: CASSWAGTANTGELFF; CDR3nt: TGTGCCAGCAGCTGGGCCGGGACAGCGAACACCGGGGAGCTGTTTTTT
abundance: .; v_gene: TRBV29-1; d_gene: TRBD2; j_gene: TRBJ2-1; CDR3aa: CSAGAARGLEVDEQFF; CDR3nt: TGCAGCGCCGGGGCCGCACGGGGACTAGAGGTTGATGAGCAGTTCTTC
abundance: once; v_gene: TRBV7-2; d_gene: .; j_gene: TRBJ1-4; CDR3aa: CASSLYAGTGANEKLFF; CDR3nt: TGTGCCAGCAGCTTATATGCGGGGACTGGGGCTAATGAAAAACTGTTTTTT
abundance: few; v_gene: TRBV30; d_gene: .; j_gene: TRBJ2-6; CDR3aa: CAWSVRRRAGANVLTF; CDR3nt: TGTGCCTGGAGTGTACGACGACGAGCTGGGGCCAACGTCCTGACTTTC
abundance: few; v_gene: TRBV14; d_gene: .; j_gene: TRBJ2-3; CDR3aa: CASSQDIPPDTQYF; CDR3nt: TGTGCCAGCAGCCAAGATATACCGCCGGATACGCAGTATTTT
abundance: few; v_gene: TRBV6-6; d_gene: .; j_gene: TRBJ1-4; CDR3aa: CASSYSAGTEFF; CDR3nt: TGTGCCAGCAGTTACTCCGCAGGCACCGAGTTTTTT
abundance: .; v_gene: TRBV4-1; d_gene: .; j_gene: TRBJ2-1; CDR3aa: CASSQDVNRYNEQFF; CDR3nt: TGCGCCAGCAGCCAAGACGTGAATAGGTACAATGAGCAGTTCTTC
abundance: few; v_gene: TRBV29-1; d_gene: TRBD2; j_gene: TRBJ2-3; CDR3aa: CSAARGGPSTDTQYF; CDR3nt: TGCAGCGCTGCCCGGGGGGGCCCTAGCACAGATACGCAGTATTTT
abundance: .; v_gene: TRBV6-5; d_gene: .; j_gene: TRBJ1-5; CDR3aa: CASKIQPQHF; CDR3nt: TGTGCCAGCAAAATTCAGCCCCAGCATTTT
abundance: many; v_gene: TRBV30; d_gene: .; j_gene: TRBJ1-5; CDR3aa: CAWSVWGQPQHF; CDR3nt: TGTGCCTGGAGTGTATGGGGTCAGCCCCAGCATTTT
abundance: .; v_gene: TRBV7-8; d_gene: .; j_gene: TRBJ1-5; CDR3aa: CASSPRAPGGNQPQHF; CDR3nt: TGTGCCAGCAGCCCACGGGCTCCAGGGGGCAATCAGCCCCAGCATTTT
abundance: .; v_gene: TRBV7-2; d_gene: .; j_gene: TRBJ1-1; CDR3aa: CASSLGPSNTEAFF; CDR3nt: TGTGCCAGCAGCTTAGGCCCGTCGAACACTGAAGCTTTCTTT
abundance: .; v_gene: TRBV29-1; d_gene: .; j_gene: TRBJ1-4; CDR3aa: CSVEDLGVSTNEKLFF; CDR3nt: TGCAGCGTTGAAGATTTGGGGGTATCGACTAATGAAAAACTGTTTTTT
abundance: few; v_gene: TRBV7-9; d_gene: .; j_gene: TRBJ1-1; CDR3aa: CASSPAFGGNTEAFF; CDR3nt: TGTGCCAGCAGCCCCGCTTTTGGGGGCAACACTGAAGCTTTCTTT
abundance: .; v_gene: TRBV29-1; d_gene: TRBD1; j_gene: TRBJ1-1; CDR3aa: CSVLGETGRPEAFF; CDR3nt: TGCAGCGTTCTGGGGGAGACAGGGCGACCTGAAGCTTTCTTT
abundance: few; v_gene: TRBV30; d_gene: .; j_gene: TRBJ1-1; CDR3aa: CAWSPRRADTEAFF; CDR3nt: TGTGCCTGGAGCCCCCGGAGGGCGGACACTGAAGCTTTCTTT
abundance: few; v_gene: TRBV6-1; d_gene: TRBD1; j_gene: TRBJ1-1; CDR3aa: CASSHRQGQAFF; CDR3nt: TGTGCCAGCAGCCACAGACAGGGTCAAGCTTTCTTT
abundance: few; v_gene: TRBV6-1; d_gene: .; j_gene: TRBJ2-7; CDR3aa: CASGEAYEQYF; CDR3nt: TGTGCCAGCGGCGAGGCCTACGAGCAGTACTTC
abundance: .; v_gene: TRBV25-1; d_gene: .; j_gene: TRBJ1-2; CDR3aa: CASSELGDYGYTF; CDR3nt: TGTGCCAGCAGTGAATTGGGTGACTATGGCTACACCTTC
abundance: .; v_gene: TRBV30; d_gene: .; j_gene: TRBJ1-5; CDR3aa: CAWSGGNDQPQHF; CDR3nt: TGTGCCTGGAGTGGGGGGAACGATCAGCCCCAGCATTTT
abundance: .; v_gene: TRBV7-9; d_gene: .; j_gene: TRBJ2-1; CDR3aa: CASSLYQGLGNEQFF; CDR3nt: TGTGCCAGCAGCTTATACCAGGGCCTGGGGAATGAGCAGTTCTTC
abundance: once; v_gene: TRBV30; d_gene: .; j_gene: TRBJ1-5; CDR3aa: CAWSVVQGSQPQHF; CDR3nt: TGTGCCTGGAGTGTTGTCCAGGGAAGTCAGCCCCAGCATTTT
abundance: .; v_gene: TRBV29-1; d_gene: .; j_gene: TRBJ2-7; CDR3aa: CSVVQRPSSYEQYF; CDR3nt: TGCAGCGTTGTCCAGCGCCCGAGCTCCTACGAGCAGTACTTC
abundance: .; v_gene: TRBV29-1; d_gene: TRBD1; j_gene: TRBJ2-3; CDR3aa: CSVEDDRVGTDTQYF; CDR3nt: TGCAGCGTTGAAGACGACAGGGTGGGCACAGATACGCAGTATTTT
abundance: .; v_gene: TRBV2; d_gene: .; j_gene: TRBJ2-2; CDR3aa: CASRVGGNTGELFF; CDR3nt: TGTGCCAGCAGGGTGGGAGGGAACACCGGGGAGCTGTTTTTT
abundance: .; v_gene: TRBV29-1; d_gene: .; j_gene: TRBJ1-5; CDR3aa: CSVTDNRNQPQHF; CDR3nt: TGCAGCGTTACCGACAACCGCAATCAGCCCCAGCATTTT
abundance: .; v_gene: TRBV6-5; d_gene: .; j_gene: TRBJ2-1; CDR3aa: CASSYFPVQGYNEQFF; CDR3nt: TGTGCCAGCAGTTACTTTCCGGTTCAGGGCTACAATGAGCAGTTCTTC
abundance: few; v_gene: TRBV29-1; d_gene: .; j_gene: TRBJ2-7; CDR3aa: CSVSRGTGYEQYF; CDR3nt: TGCAGCGTTTCTCGCGGGACGGGGTACGAGCAGTACTTC